The TCR beta chain described here comes from a study of blood T cell repertoires in COVID-19 (dated by TCRdb to 2018 to 2021). Study-wide context: Samples covering the acute and convalescent phases of COVID-19 were provided by collaborators in the United States, Italy and Spain. HLA class I and class II types, where available, came from metadata supplied by the sample provider rather than from assay-based typing. The prospective study material was composed of cDNA or gDNA derived from T cells, B-cell-depleted T cells, or PBMCs. Samples were obtained from the ongoing ImmuneRACE study (first 160 participants) and from 1,254 subjects provided by 6 global collaborators. The repertoires were released in a freely available public database meant as a resource for research on the immune response to SARS-CoV-2. Subjects who had been exposed to COVID-19, were actively infected with it, or had recovered from it provided the deeply sampled blood TCRbeta repertoires that made up the dataset. A de-identified subject ID, COVID-19 status, age in years and sex were almost always included in the sample metadata.

Paper-wide results and their limitations: The amount of clinical and demographic metadata varied by source and participant and was provided uncurated.

The immunoSEQ Assay, a bias-controlled multiplex PCR, was used to amplify TCRbeta CDR3 regions from genomic DNA. The source study handled its data this way. Within the assay, amplification of reference gene primers was used to estimate how many nucleated cells each sample contained. To quantify the absolute abundance of each unique TCRbeta CDR3 rearrangement, sequence reads were collapsed and filtered. Productive Simpson clonality was computed per sample as the square root of Simpson's diversity index over productive rearrangements. TCRdb took this table from immuneACCESS and kept in-frame rearrangements with V and J called. Such tables lack part of the clones; where checked against another copy, unresolved V genes explain under half of the gap, and the rest is unexplained. From that table come the V and J calls and clone size; the DNA was used to work out D and trimming. Here the sample has some 370,000 clones; 90% occur a single time. Around 6.3% of the sample lies in the top ten.

Looking up the germline V gene (reference sequence) yields CDR1 SEHNR and CDR2 FQNEAQ. Germline trimming amounts to 7 bases on V and 2 bases on J, with 6 as the count of junction bases outside the gene matches. Measured from the cysteine to the phenylalanine, the CDR3 is 14 residues long. The only DNA kept is the CDR3, 42 bases in frame from the first base. Whole blood was collected in K2EDTA tubes by collaborating institutions according to the institutions' own protocols. For TCRbeta analysis, collaborator samples were shipped as frozen whole blood, as isolated PBMCs, or as DNA extracted from either sample type. Note on this clone: The clone's antigen remains unknown. Per-base qualities were not stored, and no clone one base away is much larger.

The sequence joins TRBV7-9 to TRBJ2-7; 9 central nucleotides agree with TRBD2. The sequence came from a man younger than 35 with active or convalescent COVID-19. The sample comprised peripheral blood. The sequenced DNA is TGTGCCAGCACCAAAGCGGGGGGACCCTACGAGCAGTACTTC. Its protein reads: CASTKAGGPYEQYF.